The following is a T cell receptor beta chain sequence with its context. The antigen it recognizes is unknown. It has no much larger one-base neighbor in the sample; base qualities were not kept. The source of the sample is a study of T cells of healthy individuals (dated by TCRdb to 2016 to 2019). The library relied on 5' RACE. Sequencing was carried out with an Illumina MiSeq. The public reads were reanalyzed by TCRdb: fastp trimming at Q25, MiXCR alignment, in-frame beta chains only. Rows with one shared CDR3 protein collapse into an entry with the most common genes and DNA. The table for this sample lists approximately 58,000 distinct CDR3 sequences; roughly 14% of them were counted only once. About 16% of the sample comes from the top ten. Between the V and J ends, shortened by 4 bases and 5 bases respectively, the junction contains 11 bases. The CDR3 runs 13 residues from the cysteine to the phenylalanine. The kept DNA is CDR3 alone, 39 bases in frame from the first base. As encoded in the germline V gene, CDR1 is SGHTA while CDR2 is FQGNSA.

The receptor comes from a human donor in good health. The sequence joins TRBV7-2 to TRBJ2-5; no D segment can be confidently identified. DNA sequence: TGTGCCAGCAGCTCCCACGACGGGGAGACCCAGTACTTC. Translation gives CASSSHDGETQYF.